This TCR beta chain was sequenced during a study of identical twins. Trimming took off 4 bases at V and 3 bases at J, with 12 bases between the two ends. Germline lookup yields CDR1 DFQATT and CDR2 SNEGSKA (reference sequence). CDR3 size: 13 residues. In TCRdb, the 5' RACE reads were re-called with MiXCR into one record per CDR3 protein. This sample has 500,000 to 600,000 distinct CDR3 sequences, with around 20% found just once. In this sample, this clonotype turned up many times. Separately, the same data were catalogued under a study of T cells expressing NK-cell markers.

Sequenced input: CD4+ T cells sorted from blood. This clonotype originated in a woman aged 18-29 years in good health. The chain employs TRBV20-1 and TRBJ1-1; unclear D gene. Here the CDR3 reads CSATVRLHTEAFF. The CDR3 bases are TGCAGTGCTACCGTCAGGTTGCACACTGAAGCTTTCTTT.